These 8 T cell receptor beta chains were sequenced from one sample in a study of T cell responses to AZD1222 COVID-19 vaccine. The protocol was immunoSEQ multiplex PCR, while the TCRdb copy is restricted to in-frame clones and leaves out a portion. The sample gives roughly 110,000 clones, roughly 88% of which show up once; about 6.8% is in the top ten. The input for sequencing was peripheral blood, taken 28 days after the second AZD1222 dose. The source is an adult who received the AZD1222 COVID-19 vaccine.

This chain uses TRBV9 with TRBJ2-7; D ambiguous. Trimming pared 0 bases from V and 2 bases from J, leaving 12 bases between. Per germline, CDR1 SGDLS and CDR2 YYNGEE. The CDR3 is 15 amino acids. The CDR3 reads CASSVGYGVAYEQYF. The CDR3 bases are TGTGCCAGCAGCGTAGGCTATGGCGTCGCCTACGAGCAGTACTTC.

This clone was found a few times. The rearrangement uses TRBV19 and TRBJ1-1, with D unresolved. Germline values: CDR1 LNHDA, CDR2 SQIVND (reference sequence). The CDR3 extends over 14 amino acids. The V end lost 7 bases, the J end lost 0 bases, and 12 bases lay between the germline ends. This CDR3 reads CASKGINMNTEAFF. CDR3 nucleotide sequence: TGTGCCAGTAAAGGGATTAACATGAACACTGAAGCTTTCTTT.

The J gene is TRBJ2-1, the V gene TRBV5-4; 11 bases agree with TRBD2. V was clipped by 4 bases and J by 0 bases; unmatched bases: 9. The length of the CDR3 is 18 residues. Looked up from germline, CDR1 is SGHNT and CDR2 is YYREEE (reference sequence). The CDR3 DNA is TGTGCCAGCAGCAGAACTAGCGGGGGTCAAAGCTCCTACAATGAGCAGTTCTTC. This codes for CASSRTSGGQSSYNEQFF.

The rearrangement joins TRBV3-1 (or the pseudogene TRBV3-2) to TRBJ2-5, with 9 bases that match TRBD2. Germline V CDR1 and CDR2: LGHDT, YNNKEL (reference sequence). The CDR3 covers 13 residues. The V and J ends lost 7 bases and 3 bases, in that order; junction bases with no gene match: 3. The chain's CDR3 is CASTLAGEETQYF. The CDR3 DNA reads TGTGCCAGCACCTTAGCGGGGGAAGAGACCCAGTACTTC.

The J gene is TRBJ1-1, the V gene TRBV6-2 or TRBV6-3; possibly TRBD1 for D (6 bases). Germline V CDR1 and CDR2: MNHEY, SVGEGT. The CDR3 is 14 residues long. Trimming cost V 6 bases and J 1 base, with 12 bases left between them. This CDR3 reads CASSPGQSNTEAFF. For the CDR3, the DNA is TGTGCCAGCAGCCCCGGACAGTCGAACACTGAAGCTTTCTTT.

The rearrangement links TRBV5-1 to TRBJ1-3; the D is unclear. Germline-derived CDR1 and CDR2 are SGHRS and YFSETQ. This CDR3 has 13 residues. V was shortened by 7 bases and J by 4 bases, with 12 bases between the two germline ends. The CDR3 DNA is TGCGCCAGCCGCAACCTGGGGGGAAACACCATATATTTT. Its protein is CASRNLGGNTIYF.

The rearrangement links TRBV27 to TRBJ1-5, with D tentatively TRBD1 (6 bases). V lost 4 bases, J lost 8 bases, and 9 bases lay in between. CDR3 length: 12 amino acids. Germline V gene data show CDR1 as MNHEY and CDR2 as SMNVEV (reference sequence). CDR3 sequence: CASSSTGEPQHF. The CDR3 coding sequence is TGTGCCAGCAGTTCGACAGGAGAGCCCCAGCATTTT.

V is TRBV5-1 and J is TRBJ2-3; weak D call: TRBD1 (6 bases). Deletions cut 1 base from V and 5 bases from J, with 11 bases between. Germline V gives CDR1 SGHRS, CDR2 YFSETQ. This CDR3 region has 14 residues. DNA for the CDR3: TGCGCCAGCAGCTTGTCAGGGGTCGGAGATACGCAGTATTTT. Translation gives CASSLSGVGDTQYF. Complete variable domain (other parts from reference TRBV5-1 and TRBJ2-3): KAGVTQTPRYLIKTRGQQVTLSCSPISGHRSVSWYQQTPGQGLQFLFEYFSETQRNKGNFPGRFSGRQFSNSRSEMNVSTLELGDSALYLCASSLSGVGDTQYFGPGTRLTVL.